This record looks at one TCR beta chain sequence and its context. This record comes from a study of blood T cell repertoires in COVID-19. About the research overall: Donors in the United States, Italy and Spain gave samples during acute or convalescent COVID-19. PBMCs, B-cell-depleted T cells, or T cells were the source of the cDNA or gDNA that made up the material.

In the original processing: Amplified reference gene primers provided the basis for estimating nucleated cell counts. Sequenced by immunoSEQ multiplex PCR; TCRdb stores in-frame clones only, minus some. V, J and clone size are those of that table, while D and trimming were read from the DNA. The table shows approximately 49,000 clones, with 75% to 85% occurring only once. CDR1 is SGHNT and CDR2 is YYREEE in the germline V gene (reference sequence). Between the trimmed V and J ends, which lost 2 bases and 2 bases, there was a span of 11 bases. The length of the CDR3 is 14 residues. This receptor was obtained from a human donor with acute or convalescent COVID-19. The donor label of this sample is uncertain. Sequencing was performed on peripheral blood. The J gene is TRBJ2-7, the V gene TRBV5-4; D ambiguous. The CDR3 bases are TGTGCCAGCAGCTTTTTCTACAGACCCTACGAGCAGTACTTC. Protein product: CASSFFYRPYEQYF.